These 25 T cell receptor beta chains originate from one sample sequenced in a study of OX40 agonist ivuxolimab in advanced cancers. TCRdb's copy holds only in-frame clones and misses some; the assay was immunoSEQ multiplex PCR. This table has tens of thousands of clones, about 88% appearing once. The material sequenced was CD4+ or CD8+ T cells sorted from blood, taken in a trial of the OX40 agonist ivuxolimab. Every receptor here comes from an adult with an advanced solid tumor such as melanoma, head and neck, liver or kidney cancer.

This chain connects TRBV7-9 to TRBJ2-1; D is perhaps TRBD1 or TRBD2 (5 bases each). Trimming cost V 3 bases and J 4 bases, with 10 bases left between them. The CDR3 contains 14 residues. Germline V gene sequence: CDR1 SEHNR, CDR2 FQNEAQ (reference sequence). The CDR3 loop is CASSFAGGYNEQFF. Here the CDR3 DNA reads TGTGCCAGCAGCTTTGCTGGGGGTTACAATGAGCAGTTCTTC.

V is TRBV4-3 and J is TRBJ2-2; the D call may be TRBD1 or TRBD2 (6 bases each). The CDR3 extends over 16 amino acids. V was cut by 3 bases and J by 2 bases, with 13 bases left in between. Germline CDR1 reads LGHNA; CDR2 reads YSLEER. This CDR3 is CASSHRGGFNTGELFF. As DNA, the CDR3 is TGCGCCAGCAGCCATCGAGGGGGGTTTAACACCGGGGAGCTGTTTTTT.

This sequence joins TRBV7-6 and TRBJ2-5; TRBD1 or TRBD2 may be the D gene (5 bases each). The germline CDR1 and CDR2 sequences are SGHVS and FNYEAQ. The CDR3 is 13 amino acids. V was pared by 5 bases and J by 5 bases, with 12 bases between. The CDR3 nucleotides are TGTGCCAGCAGCCCCGGGACCGGGGAGACCCAGTACTTC. This encodes CASSPGTGETQYF.

This chain connects TRBV4-3 to TRBJ1-6, with TRBD1 matching over 9 bases. Germline assignment: CDR1 LGHNA and CDR2 YSLEER. The ends lost 0 bases at V and 5 bases at J; junction bases unmatched: 2. CDR3 size: 16 residues. CDR3 in amino acids: CASSQDHRGHNSPLHF. CDR3 in DNA: TGCGCCAGCAGCCAAGATCACAGGGGGCATAATTCACCCCTCCACTTT.

This chain joins TRBV28 and TRBJ1-2, with D possibly TRBD1 on 5 matching bases. Germline CDR1 MDHEN, CDR2 SYDVKM. CDR3 length: 16 residues. V was clipped by 5 bases and J by 1 base, with 17 bases between them. Written as DNA, the CDR3 is TGTGCCAGCAGTCGCATCTCTGGGACCGTTAACTATGGCTACACCTTC. Protein sequence: CASSRISGTVNYGYTF.

The rearrangement links TRBV10-3 to TRBJ2-7; D gene ambiguous. V dropped 0 bases and J dropped 0 bases, with 9 bases sitting between them. CDR1 and CDR2 (germline): ENHRY, SYGVKD. This CDR3 is built from 15 residues. The CDR3: CAISESSASSYEQYF. In nucleotides, the CDR3 is TGTGCCATCAGTGAGTCCAGCGCGAGCTCCTACGAGCAGTACTTC.

This sequence joins TRBV7-9 and TRBJ2-5, with 9 bases fitting TRBD2. The germline V gene encodes CDR1 SEHNR and CDR2 FQNEAQ (reference sequence). After removal of 8 bases from V and 7 bases from J, the junction contained 11 bases not matched to a gene. The CDR3 has 14 amino acids. The CDR3 DNA reads as TGTGCCAGCGGGGCTAGCGGGAAAGACCTGACCCAGTACTTC. It specifies CASGASGKDLTQYF. Combining the CDR3 with reference TRBV7-9 and TRBJ2-5 gives the whole variable domain DTGVSQNPRHKITKRGQNVTFRCDPISEHNRLYWYRQTLGQGPEFLTYFQNEAQLEKSRLLSDRFSAERPKGSFSTLEIQRTEQGDSAMYLCASGASGKDLTQYFGPGTRLLVL.

This clone was counted once. The chain joins TRBV5-6 to TRBJ1-5; TRBD1 is a possible D gene (6 bases). From germline, CDR1 is SGHDT and CDR2 YYEEEE. V shed 1 base and J shed 6 bases, with 17 bases lying between them. This CDR3 is 16 amino acids long. CDR3 sequence reads: CASSLWGRDSSQPQHF. The DNA for the CDR3 is TGTGCCAGCAGCTTGTGGGGGCGCGATTCTTCTCAGCCCCAGCATTTT.

This rearrangement joins TRBV11-2 to TRBJ1-4; D gene ambiguous. Trimming removed 5 bases from V and 5 bases from J, with 18 bases in between. From germline, CDR1 is SGHAT and CDR2 FQNNGV. CDR3 length: 16 amino acids. The DNA for the CDR3 is TGTGCCAGCAGCCCCTTGCGGGGTAGGTTAAATGAAAAACTGTTTTTT. Translated: CASSPLRGRLNEKLFF.

The CDR3 nucleotides are TGTGCCAGCAGCTTAGCGTCGGGACTAGTCTCCGGGGAGCTGTTTTTT. Translation gives CASSLASGLVSGELFF. The J gene is TRBJ2-2, the V gene TRBV7-9; 8 bases match TRBD2. Losses at the gene ends were 0 bases for V and 6 bases for J; bases not matched to a gene: 6. Germline V gives CDR1 SEHNR, CDR2 FQNEAQ (reference sequence). CDR3 length: 16 residues.

This clone was seen a few times. The chain couples TRBV28 to TRBJ1-1; tentative D call: TRBD1 (5 bases). The CDR3 length is 15 residues. Trimming shortened V by 7 bases and J by 1 base, and 16 bases separated the two germline ends. Looked up from germline, CDR1 is MDHEN and CDR2 is SYDVKM. The CDR3 DNA reads TGTGCCAGCACCCCCCGGAGGGGCTGGAACACTGAAGCTTTCTTT. It translates to CASTPRRGWNTEAFF.

Note on this clone: A junction end diverges from the germline sequence, so it may reflect a read error. The genes are TRBV7-7 and TRBJ2-5; D remains unclear. Looked up from germline, CDR1 is SSHAT and CDR2 is FNYEAQ (reference sequence). This CDR3 is 13 amino acids long. CDR3 DNA sequence: TGTGCTAGCAGCACAAACCCCTCCAAAAACCAGTACTTC. Its translation: CASSTNPSKNQYF.

The rearrangement uses TRBV19 and TRBJ1-3; no firm D call. This CDR3 has 16 amino acids. Germline lookup yields CDR1 LNHDA and CDR2 SQIVND (reference sequence). Trimming took off 3 bases at V and 2 bases at J, with 14 bases between the two ends. This CDR3 is CASSISRRSTGNTIYF. CDR3 nucleotide sequence: TGTGCCAGTAGTATTAGTCGGAGATCAACTGGAAACACCATATATTTT.

This chain joins TRBV5-1 and TRBJ2-6, with D uncertain. The germline V and J ends were trimmed by 0 bases and 1 base, with 5 bases remaining between them. This CDR3 has 15 residues. Looked up from germline, CDR1 is SGHRS and CDR2 is YFSETQ. CDR3 amino acids: CASSLAVSGANVLTF. CDR3 coding DNA: TGCGCCAGCAGCTTGGCGGTGTCTGGGGCCAACGTCCTGACTTTC.

The chain uses TRBV7-3 and TRBJ1-3, with 7 bases identical to TRBD1. The germline V gene encodes CDR1 SGHTA and CDR2 FQGTGA. The CDR3 spans 15 residues. J gave up 2 bases and V 0 bases, and 1 base lay outside the gene matches. CDR3 bases: TGTGCCAGCAGCTTAACCGGGACAGCTGGAAACACCATATATTTT. Amino acids: CASSLTGTAGNTIYF.

This chain joins TRBV19 and TRBJ1-1, with D hard to call. CDR3 size: 13 residues. Germline V CDR1 and CDR2: LNHDA, SQIVND (reference sequence). Trimming left V 5 bases short and J 4 bases short, with 11 bases between. CDR3 bases: TGTGCCAGTAGTGGTTTTGGTGGCACTGAAGCTTTCTTT. Encoded protein: CASSGFGGTEAFF.

The CDR3 spells CASGRQGGSLEKLFF. DNA for the CDR3: TGTGCCAGCGGTCGACAGGGGGGCAGCCTTGAAAAACTGTTTTTT. The genes are TRBV27 and TRBJ1-4, with 9 bases fitting TRBD1. V gave up 8 bases and J gave up 7 bases; unmatched junction bases: 11. Germline CDR1 MNHEY, CDR2 SMNVEV (reference sequence). The CDR3 has 15 residues.

This clone has just one count. CDR3 in amino acids: CASSRGAGGTDTQYF. In DNA form, the CDR3 reads TGCGCCAGCAGCCGAGGGGCTGGCGGCACAGATACGCAGTATTTT. The genes are TRBV4-3 and TRBJ2-3; D is perhaps TRBD1 or TRBD2 (5 bases each). Germline V lookup: CDR1 LGHNA, CDR2 YSLEER. Trimming removed 4 bases at V and 1 base at J, with 12 bases between. The CDR3 runs to 15 residues.

V is TRBV6-5 and J is TRBJ1-1; D is unclear. The CDR3 length is 13 residues. Germline V gene lookup returns CDR1 MNHEY and CDR2 SVGAGI. V was cut by 10 bases and J by 0 bases, with 12 bases left in between. CDR3 in DNA: TGTGCCACCAACACGGAAATGAACACTGAAGCTTTCTTT. It codes for CATNTEMNTEAFF.

The V call is TRBV29-1, the J call TRBJ1-2; no clear D gene. Trimming removed 4 bases at V and 2 bases at J, with 14 bases between. In germline, CDR1 is SQVTM, CDR2 ANQGSEA. There are 14 residues in the CDR3. CDR3 sequence reads: CSVGATEGNYGYTF. The DNA for the CDR3 is TGCAGCGTTGGGGCTACGGAGGGAAACTATGGCTACACCTTC.

The rearrangement uses TRBV7-9 and TRBJ2-7; D remains ambiguous. CDR3 length equals 11 residues. Per germline, CDR1 SEHNR and CDR2 FQNEAQ (reference sequence). Trimming took off 1 base at V and 3 bases at J, with 1 base between the two ends. The DNA of the CDR3 is TGTGCCAGCAGCTTAGTCTACGAGCAGTACTTC. It translates to CASSLVYEQYF.

V and J are TRBV28 and TRBJ2-7; D gene ambiguous. The V and J ends lost 7 bases and 4 bases respectively, with 14 bases between them. Germline loops: CDR1 MDHEN, CDR2 SYDVKM. The CDR3 spans 13 residues. The CDR3 nucleotides read TGTGCCAGCATCCCCGGCCGGTCATACGAGCAGTACTTC. Translation gives CASIPGRSYEQYF. Drawing the rest from reference TRBV28 and TRBJ2-7, the complete variable domain is DVKVTQSSRYLVKRTGEKVFLECVQDMDHENMFWYRQDPGLGLRLIYFSYDVKMKEKGDIPEGYSVSREKKERFSLILESASTNQTSMYLCASIPGRSYEQYFGPGTRLTVT.

This chain uses TRBV4-2 with TRBJ2-1; possibly TRBD1 or TRBD2 for D (5 bases each). Trimming cost V 1 base and J 5 bases, with 15 bases left between them. The CDR3 runs 16 residues. Germline V lookup: CDR1 LGHNA, CDR2 YNFKEQ. The CDR3 loop reads CASSQVGVGVDNEQFF. CDR3 DNA sequence: TGTGCCAGCAGCCAAGTGGGGGTTGGCGTGGACAATGAGCAGTTCTTC.

This clone was observed a few times. This chain connects TRBV13 to TRBJ1-3, with D maybe TRBD1 (5 bases). The germline V gene encodes CDR1 PRHDT and CDR2 FYEKMQ (reference sequence). This CDR3 contains 16 residues. The ends were cut back, 3 bases at V and 0 bases at J, with 12 bases in the middle. The CDR3 DNA is TGTGCCAGCAGCTTGCGCCAGGGCCCCTCTGGAAACACCATATATTTT. As protein: CASSLRQGPSGNTIYF.

The chain recombines TRBV5-1 with TRBJ2-7, with 8 nucleotides matching TRBD2. In germline, CDR1 is SGHRS, CDR2 YFSETQ. This CDR3 comprises 15 residues. J gave up 2 bases and V 2 bases, and 6 bases lay outside the gene matches. The CDR3 region is CASSFDFSGAYEQYF. Written as DNA, the CDR3 is TGCGCCAGCAGCTTCGATTTTAGCGGGGCCTACGAGCAGTACTTC.